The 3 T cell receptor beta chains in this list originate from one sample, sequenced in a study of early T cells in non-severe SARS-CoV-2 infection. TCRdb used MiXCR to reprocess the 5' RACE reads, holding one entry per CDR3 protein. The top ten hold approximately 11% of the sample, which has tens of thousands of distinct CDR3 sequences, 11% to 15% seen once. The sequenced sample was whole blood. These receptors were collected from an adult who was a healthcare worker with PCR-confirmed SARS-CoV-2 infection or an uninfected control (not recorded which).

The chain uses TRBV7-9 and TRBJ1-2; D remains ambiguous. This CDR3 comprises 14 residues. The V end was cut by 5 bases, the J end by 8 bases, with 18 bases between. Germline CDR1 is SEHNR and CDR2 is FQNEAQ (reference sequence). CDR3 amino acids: CASSRTLANDGYTF. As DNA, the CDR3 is TGTGCCAGCAGCCGGACGCTGGCTAACGACGGCTACACCTTC.

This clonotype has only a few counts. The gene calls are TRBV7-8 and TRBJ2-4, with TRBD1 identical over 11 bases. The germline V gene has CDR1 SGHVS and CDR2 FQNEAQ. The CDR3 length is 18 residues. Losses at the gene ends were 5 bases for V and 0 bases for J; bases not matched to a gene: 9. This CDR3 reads CASSAVPGQGGAKNIQYF. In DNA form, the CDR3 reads TGTGCCAGCAGCGCCGTCCCGGGACAGGGGGGAGCCAAAAACATTCAGTACTTC.

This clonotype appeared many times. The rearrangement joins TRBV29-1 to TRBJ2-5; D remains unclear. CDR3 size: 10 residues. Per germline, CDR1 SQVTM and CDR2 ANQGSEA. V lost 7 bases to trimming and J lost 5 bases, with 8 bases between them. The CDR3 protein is CSATAETQYF. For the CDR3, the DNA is TGCAGCGCTACCGCTGAGACCCAGTACTTC. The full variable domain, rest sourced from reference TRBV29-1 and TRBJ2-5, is SAVISQKPSRDICQRGTSLTIQCQVDSQVTMMFWYRQQPGQSLTLIATANQGSEATYESGFVIDKFPISRPNLTFSTLTVSNMSPEDSSIYLCSATAETQYFGPGTRLLVL.